The 8 T cell receptor beta chains given below trace back to one sample, sequenced in a study of tumor-infiltrating lymphocytes in primary liver carcinoma. Starting from 500 ng of total RNA, TCR beta cDNA was produced with a primer in the constant region. ARM-PCR was slightly modified, and three nested multiplex PCR rounds with it gave rise to the TCR beta libraries. Amplification in the first two PCR rounds was performed using TRBV1-TRBV30 forward primers and a C-beta reverse primer for about 10 cycles each. TCRdb processed the multiplex PCR reads anew with MiXCR; each CDR3 protein has one entry. There are some 320,000 distinct CDR3 sequences in the sample; around three fifths occur only once, and around 9.5% lies in the top ten. Germline DNA was also extracted, and blood RNA was taken from unsorted whole blood. The sample taken for sequencing was peripheral blood. These receptors came from a man between 35 and 55 years old with primary liver carcinoma and hepatitis B virus infection.

The chain couples TRBV11-1 to TRBJ1-3; perhaps TRBD1 as D (5 bases). Germline V gene lookup returns CDR1 SGHAT and CDR2 FQDESV (reference sequence). Trimming took 2 bases from V and 3 from J, leaving 14 bases between them. The CDR3 runs to 16 residues. CDR3 in amino acids: CASSLCFGQLGNTIYF. CDR3 DNA: TGTGCCAGCAGCTTATGTTTCGGACAACTTGGAAACACCATATATTTT.

Remarks on this clonotype: A much larger clone differs by one base, so this may be a read error. For the CDR3, the DNA is TGTGCTAGTGGTTTCAACCCAGTCGCTGAAGCTTTCTTT. Its protein product is CASGFNPVAEAFF. J is TRBJ1-1 and V is TRBV12-5; D ambiguous. The CDR3 totals 13 residues. In germline, CDR1 is LGHNT, CDR2 FRNRAP. V gave up 3 bases and J gave up 6 bases, with 11 bases separating them. Together with reference TRBV12-5 and TRBJ1-1, the CDR3 gives the full variable domain: DARVTQTPRHKVTEMGQEVTMRCQPILGHNTVFWYRQTMMQGLELLAYFRNRAPLDDSGMPKDRFSAEMPDATLATLKIQPSEPRDSAVYFCASGFNPVAEAFFGQGTRLTVV.

Notes on this clonotype: A much larger clone differs from this one at a single base, so this may be a read error. The chain has TRBV6-5 and TRBJ2-2; unclear D gene. Germline loops: CDR1 MNHEY, CDR2 SVGAGI. Trimming took 5 bases from V and 13 from J, leaving 14 bases between them. CDR3 length: 12 amino acids. This CDR3 is CASSRRGESLFF. The CDR3 nucleotides read TGTGCCAGCAGTCGCCGTGGAGAATCGCTGTTTTTT.

The rearrangement links TRBV6-2 or TRBV6-3 to TRBJ1-5, with a weak D call TRBD1 (6 bases). This CDR3 spans 13 amino acids. Trimming took off 6 bases at V and 4 bases at J, with 10 bases between the two ends. CDR1 is MNHEY and CDR2 is SVGEGT in the germline V gene. DNA for the CDR3: TGTGCCAGCAGGTGGAGGGGGAATCAGCCCCAGCATTTT. This gives the protein CASRWRGNQPQHF.

The gene calls are TRBV2 and TRBJ2-5; perhaps TRBD2 as D (5 bases). Looked up from germline, CDR1 is SNHLY and CDR2 is FYNNEI. There are 15 residues in the CDR3. Between the trimmed V and J ends, which lost 3 bases and 1 base, there was a span of 12 bases. CDR3 bases: TGTGCCAGCAGTGAGTCGTGGAGCGGCCAAGAGACCCAGTACTTC. This codes for CASSESWSGQETQYF.

A word on this clonotype: A read error may produce the germline difference seen at one junction end. The J gene is TRBJ2-3, the V gene TRBV30; the match to TRBD2 covers 14 bases. CDR3 size: 12 residues. Per the germline V gene, CDR1 is GTSNPN and CDR2 is SVGIG (reference sequence). CDR3: CGTSGRLDTQYF. The CDR3, as DNA: TGCGGGACTAGCGGGAGATTAGATACGCAGTATTTT.

Comment on this clonotype: The CDR3 end shows no conserved phenylalanine or tryptophan, and so a read error is likely. J is TRBJ2-1 and V is TRBV29-1, with a possible D match to TRBD1 (6 bases). The CDR3 runs 16 residues. V was shortened by 7 bases and J by 4 bases, with 23 bases between the two germline ends. The germline V gene encodes CDR1 SQVTM and CDR2 ANQGSEA. CDR3 DNA sequence: TGCAGCGCCTTCGGCAGGGGTGGATGCGATTACAATGAGCAGTTCCTC. Translation: CSAFGRGGCDYNEQFL.

The chain carries TRBV29-1 and TRBJ2-2, with D perhaps given as TRBD1 or TRBD2 (5 bases each). Germline V lookup: CDR1 SQVTM, CDR2 ANQGSEA. V lost 6 bases, J lost 9 bases, and 14 bases lay in between. The CDR3 runs to 12 residues. In DNA form, the CDR3 reads TGCAGCGTCGGGGCGAACGCCTGGGAGCTGTTTTTT. This gives the protein CSVGANAWELFF.